Here is one T cell receptor beta chain with its context. These data originate in a study of blood T cell repertoires in COVID-19. Study summary: Collection of acute and convalescent COVID-19 samples took place in the United States, Italy and Spain. Sources were T cells, B-cell-depleted T cells, or PBMCs; the material itself was cDNA or gDNA.

The CDR3 consists of 17 residues. Trimming at V came to 3 bases and at J to 2 bases, leaving 7 bases not matched to a gene. In germline, CDR1 is SGHNT, CDR2 YYREEE (reference sequence). Source study methods: Reference gene primer amplification yielded estimated nucleated cell counts. Generated by immunoSEQ multiplex PCR, the TCRdb table keeps only in-frame clones and is missing some. The DNA was the basis for D and trimming; V, J and clone size are from that table. The sample contains roughly 150,000 clones, 75% to 90% of which appear only once. This sequence was found in a man between 60 and 75 years old with active or convalescent COVID-19. The sample consisted of peripheral blood. The chain couples TRBV5-4 to TRBJ2-2, with 10 bases aligning to TRBD2. The CDR3 DNA reads TGTGCCAGCAGCTGGGCTAGCGGGAGCGATAACACCGGGGAGCTGTTTTTT. It is translated as CASSWASGSDNTGELFF. Full variable domain (remainder filled in from reference TRBV5-4 and TRBJ2-2): ETGVTQSPTHLIKTRGQQVTLRCSSQSGHNTVSWYQQALGQGPQFIFQYYREEENGRGNFPPRFSGLQFPNYSSELNVNALELDDSALYLCASSWASGSDNTGELFFGEGSRLTVL.